The 2 T cell receptor beta chains listed next were all sequenced from one sample in a study of T cells in tuberculosis. Time point here: new active TB diagnosis, blood taken before or within 7 days of starting treatment. Sequencing used immunoSEQ multiplex PCR; TCRdb keeps in-frame clones, though not all of them. Here the sample spans 25,000 to 35,000 clones, 92% being singletons. Material: PBMCs, obtained at tuberculosis diagnosis. The source of these receptors is an adult with tuberculosis. Some clones in this sample may be carry-over from other donors' samples.

This chain joins TRBV7-2 and TRBJ1-2; weak D call: TRBD1 (5 bases). This CDR3 spans 14 amino acids. Germline loops: CDR1 SGHTA, CDR2 FQGNSA. V was clipped by 0 bases and J by 5 bases, with 10 bases between them. DNA of the CDR3: TGTGCCAGCAGCTTAGCGAGCGGGGGGTATGGCTACACCTTC. It is translated as CASSLASGGYGYTF.

The chain has TRBV13 and TRBJ2-3; 7 bases match TRBD2. Germline lookup yields CDR1 PRHDT and CDR2 FYEKMQ (reference sequence). The CDR3 is 18 amino acids. The ends lost 5 bases at V and 7 bases at J; junction bases unmatched: 21. CDR3 loop: CASSLPGGPGLRRNTQYF. In nucleotides, the CDR3 is TGTGCCAGCAGCCTCCCAGGAGGACCGGGACTACGCAGGAATACGCAGTATTTT. Filled out from reference TRBV13 and TRBJ2-3, the complete variable domain reads AAGVIQSPRHLIKEKRETATLKCYPIPRHDTVYWYQQGPGQDPQFLISFYEKMQSDKGSIPDRFSAQQFSDYHSELNMSSLELGDSALYFCASSLPGGPGLRRNTQYFGPGTRLTVL.